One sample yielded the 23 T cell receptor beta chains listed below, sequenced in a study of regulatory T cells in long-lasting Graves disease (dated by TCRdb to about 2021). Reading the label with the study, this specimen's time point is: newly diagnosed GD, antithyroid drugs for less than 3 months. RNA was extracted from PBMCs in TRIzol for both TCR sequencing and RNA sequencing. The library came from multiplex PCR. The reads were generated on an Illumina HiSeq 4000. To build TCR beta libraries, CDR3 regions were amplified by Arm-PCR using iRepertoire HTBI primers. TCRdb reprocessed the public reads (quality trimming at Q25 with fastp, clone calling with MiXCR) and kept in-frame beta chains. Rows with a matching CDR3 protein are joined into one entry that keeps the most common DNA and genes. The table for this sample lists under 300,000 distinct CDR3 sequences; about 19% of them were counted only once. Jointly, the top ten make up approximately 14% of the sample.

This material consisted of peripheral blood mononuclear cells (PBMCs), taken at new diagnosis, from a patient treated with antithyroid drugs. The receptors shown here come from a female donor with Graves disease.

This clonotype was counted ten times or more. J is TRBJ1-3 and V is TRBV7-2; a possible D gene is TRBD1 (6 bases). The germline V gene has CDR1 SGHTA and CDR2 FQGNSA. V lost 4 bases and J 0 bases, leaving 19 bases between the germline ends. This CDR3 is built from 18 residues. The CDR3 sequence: CASSSFPGAGASGNTIYF. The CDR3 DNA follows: TGTGCCAGCAGCTCCTTCCCCGGCGCAGGGGCCTCTGGAAACACCATATATTTT.

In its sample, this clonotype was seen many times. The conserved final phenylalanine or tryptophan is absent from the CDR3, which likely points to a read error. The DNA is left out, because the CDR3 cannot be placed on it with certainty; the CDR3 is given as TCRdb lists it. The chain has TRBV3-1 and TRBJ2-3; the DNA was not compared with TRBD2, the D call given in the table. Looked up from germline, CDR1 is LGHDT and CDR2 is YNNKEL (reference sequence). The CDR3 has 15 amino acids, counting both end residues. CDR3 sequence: CASSQGSGTSGTKAV.

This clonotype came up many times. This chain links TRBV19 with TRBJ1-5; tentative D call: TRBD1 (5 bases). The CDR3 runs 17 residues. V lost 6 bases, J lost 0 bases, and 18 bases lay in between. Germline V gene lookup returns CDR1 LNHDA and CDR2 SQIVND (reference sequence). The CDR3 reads CASRAARVATSNQPQHF. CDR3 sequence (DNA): TGTGCCAGTAGAGCGGCCAGGGTGGCAACTAGCAATCAGCCCCAGCATTTT.

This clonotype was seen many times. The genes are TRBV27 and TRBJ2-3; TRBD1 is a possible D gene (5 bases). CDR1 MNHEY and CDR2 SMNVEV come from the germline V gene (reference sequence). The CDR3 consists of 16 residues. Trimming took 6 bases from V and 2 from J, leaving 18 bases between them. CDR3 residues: CASSPGPGSFTDTQYF. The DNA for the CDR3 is TGTGCCAGCAGCCCAGGGCCCGGGTCCTTCACAGATACGCAGTATTTT.

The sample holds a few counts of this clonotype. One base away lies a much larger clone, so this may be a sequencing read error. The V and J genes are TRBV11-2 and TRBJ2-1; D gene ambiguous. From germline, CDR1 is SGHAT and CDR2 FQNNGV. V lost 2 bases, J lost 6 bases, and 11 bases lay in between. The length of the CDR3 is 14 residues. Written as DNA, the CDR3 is TGTGCCAGCAGCTTATTAGGGCACTGCAATGAGCAGTTCTTC. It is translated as CASSLLGHCNEQFF. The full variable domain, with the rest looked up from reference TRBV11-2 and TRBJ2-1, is EAGVAQSPRYKIIEKRQSVAFWCNPISGHATLYWYQQILGQGPKLLIQFQNNGVVDDSQLPKDRFSAERLKGVDSTLKIQPAKLEDSAVYLCASSLLGHCNEQFFGPGTRLTVL.

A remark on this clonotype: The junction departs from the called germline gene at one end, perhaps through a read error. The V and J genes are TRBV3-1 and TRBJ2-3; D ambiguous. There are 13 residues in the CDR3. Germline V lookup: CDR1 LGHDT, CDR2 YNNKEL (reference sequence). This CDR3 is CASRQGATDTQYF. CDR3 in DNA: TGTGCCAGCAGACAAGGAGCGACAGATACGCAGTATTTT.

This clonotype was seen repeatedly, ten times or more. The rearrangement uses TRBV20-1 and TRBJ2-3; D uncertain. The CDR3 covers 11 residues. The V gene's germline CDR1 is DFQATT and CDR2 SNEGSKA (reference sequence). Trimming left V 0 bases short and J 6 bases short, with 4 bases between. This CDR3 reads CSAREWDTQYF. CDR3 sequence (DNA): TGCAGTGCTAGAGAATGGGATACGCAGTATTTT.

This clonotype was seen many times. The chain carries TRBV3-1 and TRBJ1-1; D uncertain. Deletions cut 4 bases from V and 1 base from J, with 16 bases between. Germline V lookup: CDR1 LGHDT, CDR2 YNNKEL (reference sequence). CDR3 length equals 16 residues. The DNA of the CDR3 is TGTGCCAGCAGCCCAGTTCGGTCCCGAAGGAACACTGAAGCTTTCTTT. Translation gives CASSPVRSRRNTEAFF.

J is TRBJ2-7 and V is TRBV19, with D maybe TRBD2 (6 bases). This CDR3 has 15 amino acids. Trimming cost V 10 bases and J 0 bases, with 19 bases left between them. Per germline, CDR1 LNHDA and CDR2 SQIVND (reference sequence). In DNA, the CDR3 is TGTGCCACCTCCGCCGGGGACTCCAGCTCCTACGAGCAGTACTTC. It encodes CATSAGDSSSYEQYF.

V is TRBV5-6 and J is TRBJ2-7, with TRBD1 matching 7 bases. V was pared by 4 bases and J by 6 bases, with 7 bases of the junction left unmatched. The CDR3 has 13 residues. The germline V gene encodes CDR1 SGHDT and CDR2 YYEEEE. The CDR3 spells CASSLGTESEQYF. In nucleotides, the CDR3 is TGTGCCAGCAGCCTTGGGACAGAGAGCGAGCAGTACTTC.

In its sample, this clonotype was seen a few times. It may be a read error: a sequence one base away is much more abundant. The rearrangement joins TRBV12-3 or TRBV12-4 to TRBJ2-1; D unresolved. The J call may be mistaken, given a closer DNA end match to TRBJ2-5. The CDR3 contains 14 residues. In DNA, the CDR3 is TGTGCCAGCAGTTTAAGCTCGTACCAAGGGACCCAGTACTTC. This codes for CASSLSSYQGTQYF.

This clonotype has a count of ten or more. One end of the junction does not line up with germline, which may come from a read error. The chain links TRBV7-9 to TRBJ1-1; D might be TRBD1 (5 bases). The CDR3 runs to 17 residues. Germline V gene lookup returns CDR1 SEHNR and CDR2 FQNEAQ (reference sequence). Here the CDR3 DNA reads TGTGCCAGCAGGTTAGGGGAAATTAGTCCCTCCGGGGCTGAAGCTTTCTTT. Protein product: CASRLGEISPSGAEAFF. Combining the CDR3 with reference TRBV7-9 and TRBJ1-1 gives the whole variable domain DTGVSQNPRHKITKRGQNVTFRCDPISEHNRLYWYRQTLGQGPEFLTYFQNEAQLEKSRLLSDRFSAERPKGSFSTLEIQRTEQGDSAMYLCASRLGEISPSGAEAFFGQGTRLTVV.

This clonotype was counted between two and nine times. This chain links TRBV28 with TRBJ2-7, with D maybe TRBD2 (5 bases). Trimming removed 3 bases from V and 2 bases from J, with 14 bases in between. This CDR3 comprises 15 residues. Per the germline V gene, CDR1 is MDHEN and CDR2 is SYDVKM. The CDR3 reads CASSFRTGRAYEQYF. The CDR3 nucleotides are TGTGCCAGCAGTTTCCGGACGGGAAGAGCCTACGAGCAGTACTTC.

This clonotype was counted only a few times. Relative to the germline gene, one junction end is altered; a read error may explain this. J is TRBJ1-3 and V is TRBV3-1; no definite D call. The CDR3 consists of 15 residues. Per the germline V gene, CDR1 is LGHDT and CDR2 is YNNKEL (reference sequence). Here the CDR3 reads CAGSQEQNSGNTIYF. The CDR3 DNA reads TGTGCCGGCAGCCAAGAACAGAATTCTGGAAACACCATATATTTT.

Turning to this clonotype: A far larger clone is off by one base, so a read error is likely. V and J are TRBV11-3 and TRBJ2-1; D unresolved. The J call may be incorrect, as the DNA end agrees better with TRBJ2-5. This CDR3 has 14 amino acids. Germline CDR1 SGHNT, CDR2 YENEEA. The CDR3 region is CASSLLEAEETQYF. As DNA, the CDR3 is TGTGCCAGCAGCTTATTAGAGGCAGAAGAGACCCAGTACTTC.

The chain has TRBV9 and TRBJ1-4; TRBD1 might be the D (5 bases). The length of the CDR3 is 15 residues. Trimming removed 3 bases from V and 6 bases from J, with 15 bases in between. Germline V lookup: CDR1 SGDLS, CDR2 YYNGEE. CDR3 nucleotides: TGTGCCAGCAGCGGAACCCAAGGGGCGGATGAAAAACTGTTTTTT. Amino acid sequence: CASSGTQGADEKLFF. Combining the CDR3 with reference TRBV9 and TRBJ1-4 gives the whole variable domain DSGVTQTPKHLITATGQRVTLRCSPRSGDLSVYWYQQSLDQGLQFLIQYYNGEERAKGNILERFSAQQFPDLHSELNLSSLELGDSALYFCASSGTQGADEKLFFGSGTQLSVL.

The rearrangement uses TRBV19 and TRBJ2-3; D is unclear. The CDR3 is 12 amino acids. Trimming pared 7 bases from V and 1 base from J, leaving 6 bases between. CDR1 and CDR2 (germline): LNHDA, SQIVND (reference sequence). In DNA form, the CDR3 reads TGTGCCAGTAAGGATCGCACAGATACGCAGTATTTT. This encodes CASKDRTDTQYF.

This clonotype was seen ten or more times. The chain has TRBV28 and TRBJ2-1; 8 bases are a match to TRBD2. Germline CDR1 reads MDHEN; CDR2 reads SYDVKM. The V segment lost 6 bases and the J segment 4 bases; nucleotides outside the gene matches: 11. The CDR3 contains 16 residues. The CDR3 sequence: CASSRDLAGFYNEQFF. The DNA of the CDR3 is TGTGCCAGCAGCCGCGATTTAGCGGGATTTTACAATGAGCAGTTCTTC.

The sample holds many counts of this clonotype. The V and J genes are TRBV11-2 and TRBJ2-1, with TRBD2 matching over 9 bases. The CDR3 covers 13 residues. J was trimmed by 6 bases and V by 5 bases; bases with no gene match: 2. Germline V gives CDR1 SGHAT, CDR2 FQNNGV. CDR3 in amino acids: CASSTGLANEQFF. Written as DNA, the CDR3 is TGTGCCAGCAGCACGGGACTAGCCAATGAGCAGTTCTTC.

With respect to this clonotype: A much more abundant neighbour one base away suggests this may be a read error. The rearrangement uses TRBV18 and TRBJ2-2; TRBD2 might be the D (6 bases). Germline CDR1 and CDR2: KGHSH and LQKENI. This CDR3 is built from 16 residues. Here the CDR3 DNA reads TGTGCCAGCTCACCACCGTCACGGGGGAACGCCGGGGAGCTGTTTTTT. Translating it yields CASSPPSRGNAGELFF.

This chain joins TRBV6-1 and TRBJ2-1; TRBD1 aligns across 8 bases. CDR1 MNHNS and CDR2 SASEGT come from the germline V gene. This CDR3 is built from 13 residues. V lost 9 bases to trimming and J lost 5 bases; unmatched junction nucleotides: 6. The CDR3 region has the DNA TGTGCCAGTTACAGGGGGAAGGACAATGAGCAGTTCTTC. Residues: CASYRGKDNEQFF.

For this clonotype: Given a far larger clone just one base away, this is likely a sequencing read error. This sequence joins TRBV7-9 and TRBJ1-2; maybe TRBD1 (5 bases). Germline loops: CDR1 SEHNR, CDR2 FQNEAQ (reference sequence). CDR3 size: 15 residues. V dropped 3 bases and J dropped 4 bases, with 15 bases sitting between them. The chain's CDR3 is CASSFGGPRSYGYTF. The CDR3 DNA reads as TGTGCCAGCAGCTTTGGGGGACCTAGATCCTATGGCTACACCTTC.

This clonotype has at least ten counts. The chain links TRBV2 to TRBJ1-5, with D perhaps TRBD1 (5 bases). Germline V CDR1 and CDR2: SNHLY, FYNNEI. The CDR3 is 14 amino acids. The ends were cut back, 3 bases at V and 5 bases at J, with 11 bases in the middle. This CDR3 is CASSEGGVDQPQHF. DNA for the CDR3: TGTGCCAGCAGTGAGGGAGGGGTTGATCAGCCCCAGCATTTT.